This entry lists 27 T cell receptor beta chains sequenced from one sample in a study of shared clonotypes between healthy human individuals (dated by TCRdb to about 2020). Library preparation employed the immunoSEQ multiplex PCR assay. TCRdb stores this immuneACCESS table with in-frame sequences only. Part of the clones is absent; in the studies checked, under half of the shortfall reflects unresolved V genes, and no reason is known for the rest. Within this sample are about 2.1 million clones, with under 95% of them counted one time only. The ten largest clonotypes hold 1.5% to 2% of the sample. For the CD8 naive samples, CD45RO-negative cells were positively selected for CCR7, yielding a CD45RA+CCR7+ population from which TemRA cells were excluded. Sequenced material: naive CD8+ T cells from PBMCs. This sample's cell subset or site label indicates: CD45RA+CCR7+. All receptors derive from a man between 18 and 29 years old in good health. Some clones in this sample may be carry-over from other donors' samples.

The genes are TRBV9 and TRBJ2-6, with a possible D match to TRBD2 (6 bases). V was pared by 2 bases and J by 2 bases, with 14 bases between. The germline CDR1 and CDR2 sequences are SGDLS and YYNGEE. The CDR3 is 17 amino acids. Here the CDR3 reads CASSVDKIAAGANVLTF. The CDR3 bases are TGTGCCAGCAGCGTCGATAAAATAGCGGCTGGGGCCAACGTCCTGACTTTC.

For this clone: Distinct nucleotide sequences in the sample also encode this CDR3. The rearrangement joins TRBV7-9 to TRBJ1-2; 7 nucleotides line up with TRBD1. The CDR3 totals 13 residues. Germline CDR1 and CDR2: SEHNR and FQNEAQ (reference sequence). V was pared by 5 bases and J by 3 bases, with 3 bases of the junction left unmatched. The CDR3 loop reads CASSPGTDYGYTF. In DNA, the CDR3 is TGTGCCAGCAGCCCCGGGACAGACTATGGCTACACCTTC.

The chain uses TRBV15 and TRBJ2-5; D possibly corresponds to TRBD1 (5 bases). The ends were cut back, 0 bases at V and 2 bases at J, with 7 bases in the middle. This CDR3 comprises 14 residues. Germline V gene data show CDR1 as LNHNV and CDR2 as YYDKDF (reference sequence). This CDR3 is CATSRDDSQETQYF. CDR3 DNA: TGTGCCACCAGCAGAGATGACAGTCAAGAGACCCAGTACTTC.

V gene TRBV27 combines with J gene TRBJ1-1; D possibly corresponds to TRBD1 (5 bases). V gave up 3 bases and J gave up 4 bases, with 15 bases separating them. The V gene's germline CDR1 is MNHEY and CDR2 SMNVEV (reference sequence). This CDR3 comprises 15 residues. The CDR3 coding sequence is TGTGCCAGCAGTTTCTCAACCGGTGGGGGCACTGAAGCTTTCTTT. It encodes CASSFSTGGGTEAFF.

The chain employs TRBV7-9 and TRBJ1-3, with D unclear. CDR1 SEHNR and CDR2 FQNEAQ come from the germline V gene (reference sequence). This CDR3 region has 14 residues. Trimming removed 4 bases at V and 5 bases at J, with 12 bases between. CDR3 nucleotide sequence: TGTGCCAGCAGCTCAGGCAGCGATCGAAACACCATATATTTT. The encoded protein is CASSSGSDRNTIYF.

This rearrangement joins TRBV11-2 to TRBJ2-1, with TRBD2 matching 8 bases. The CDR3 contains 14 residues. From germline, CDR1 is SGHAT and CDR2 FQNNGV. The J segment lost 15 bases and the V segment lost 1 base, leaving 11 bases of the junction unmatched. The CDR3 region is CASSLVSGINDGFF. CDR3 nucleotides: TGTGCCAGCAGCTTAGTTAGCGGGATTAATGATGGGTTCTTC.

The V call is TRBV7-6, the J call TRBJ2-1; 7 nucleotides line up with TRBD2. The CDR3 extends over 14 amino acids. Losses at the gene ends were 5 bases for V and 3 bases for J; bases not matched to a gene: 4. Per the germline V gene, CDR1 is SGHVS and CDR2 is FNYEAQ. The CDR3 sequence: CASSRSGIYNEQFF. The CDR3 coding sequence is TGTGCCAGCAGCCGGAGCGGGATCTACAATGAGCAGTTCTTC.

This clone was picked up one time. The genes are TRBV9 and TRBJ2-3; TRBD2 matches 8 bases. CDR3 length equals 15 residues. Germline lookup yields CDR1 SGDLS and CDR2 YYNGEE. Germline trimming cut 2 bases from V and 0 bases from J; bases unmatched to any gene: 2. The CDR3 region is CASSVPSGSTDTQYF. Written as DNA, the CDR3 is TGTGCCAGCAGCGTCCCTAGCGGGAGCACAGATACGCAGTATTTT.

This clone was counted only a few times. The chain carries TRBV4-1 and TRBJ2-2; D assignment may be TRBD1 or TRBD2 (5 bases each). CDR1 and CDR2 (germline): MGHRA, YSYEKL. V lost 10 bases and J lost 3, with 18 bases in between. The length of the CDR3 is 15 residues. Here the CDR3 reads CATGRWGTDTGELFF. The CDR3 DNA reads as TGCGCCACCGGAAGGTGGGGGACCGACACCGGGGAGCTGTTTTTT.

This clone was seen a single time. CDR3 nucleotides: TGTGCCAGCAGGCCAGACAGGGGACCCTACGAGCAGTACTTC. Protein product: CASRPDRGPYEQYF. This rearrangement joins TRBV6-1 to TRBJ2-7; 8 nucleotides line up with TRBD1. The germline CDR1 and CDR2 sequences are MNHNS and SASEGT. The V segment lost 6 bases and the J segment 2 bases; nucleotides outside the gene matches: 6. This CDR3 is built from 14 residues.

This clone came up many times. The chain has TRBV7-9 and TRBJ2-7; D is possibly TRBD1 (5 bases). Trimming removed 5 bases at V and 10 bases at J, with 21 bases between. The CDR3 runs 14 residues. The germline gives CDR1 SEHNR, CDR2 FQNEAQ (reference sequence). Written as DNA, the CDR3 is TGTGCCAGCAGCCCCCATCAATCCAGGGCGGTACAGTACTTC. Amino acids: CASSPHQSRAVQYF.

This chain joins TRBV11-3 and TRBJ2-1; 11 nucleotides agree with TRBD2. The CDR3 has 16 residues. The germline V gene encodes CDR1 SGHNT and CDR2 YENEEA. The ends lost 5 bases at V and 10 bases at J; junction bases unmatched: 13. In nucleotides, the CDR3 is TGTGCCAGCAGCGATCCATCTAGCGGGAGGTTCCGCGAGCAGTTCTTC. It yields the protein CASSDPSSGRFREQFF.

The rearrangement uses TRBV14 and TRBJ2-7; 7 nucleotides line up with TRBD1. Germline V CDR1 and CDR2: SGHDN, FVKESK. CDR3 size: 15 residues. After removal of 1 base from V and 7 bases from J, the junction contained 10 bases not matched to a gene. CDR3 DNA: TGTGCCAGCAGCCAAGGAAGGGGGCGGTGGAGTGAGCAGTACTTC. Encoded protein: CASSQGRGRWSEQYF. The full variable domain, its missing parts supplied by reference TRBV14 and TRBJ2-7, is EAGVTQFPSHSVIEKGQTVTLRCDPISGHDNLYWYRRVMGKEIKFLLHFVKESKQDESGMPNNRFLAERTGGTYSTLKVQPAELEDSGVYFCASSQGRGRWSEQYFGPGTRLTVT.

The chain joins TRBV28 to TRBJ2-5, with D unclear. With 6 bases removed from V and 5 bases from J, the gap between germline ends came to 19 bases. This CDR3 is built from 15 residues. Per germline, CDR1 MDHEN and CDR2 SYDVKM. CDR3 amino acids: CASRPDRNLRETQYF. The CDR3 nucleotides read TGTGCCAGCAGACCGGACCGAAATCTACGGGAGACCCAGTACTTC.

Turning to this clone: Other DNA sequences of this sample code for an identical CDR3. The CDR3, as DNA: TGTGCCAGCAGTTTATTCGGTACAGAGCAGTACTTC. Translated, it gives CASSLFGTEQYF. This chain uses TRBV27 with TRBJ2-7; no clear D gene. CDR1 is MNHEY, CDR2 SMNVEV, per germline (reference sequence). V shed 1 base and J shed 7 bases, with 8 bases lying between them. The CDR3 loop spans 12 amino acids.

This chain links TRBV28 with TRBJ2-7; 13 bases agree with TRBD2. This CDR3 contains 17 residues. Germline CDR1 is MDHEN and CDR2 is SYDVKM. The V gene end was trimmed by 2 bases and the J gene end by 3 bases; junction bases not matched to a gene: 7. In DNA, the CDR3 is TGTGCCAGCAGTTTAGGACTAGCGGGAGAGTTGGGCTACGAGCAGTACTTC. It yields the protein CASSLGLAGELGYEQYF.

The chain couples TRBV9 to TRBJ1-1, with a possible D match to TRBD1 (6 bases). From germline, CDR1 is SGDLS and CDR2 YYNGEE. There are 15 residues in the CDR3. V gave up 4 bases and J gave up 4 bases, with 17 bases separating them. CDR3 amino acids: CASSTRGGGGTEAFF. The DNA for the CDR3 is TGTGCCAGCAGCACCCGTGGAGGGGGGGGCACTGAAGCTTTCTTT.

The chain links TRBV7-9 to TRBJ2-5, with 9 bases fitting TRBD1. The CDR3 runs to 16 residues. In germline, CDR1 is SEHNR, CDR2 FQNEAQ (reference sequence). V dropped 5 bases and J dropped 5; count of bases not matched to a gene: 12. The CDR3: CASSQTGGASMETQYF. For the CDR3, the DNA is TGTGCCAGCAGCCAAACAGGGGGCGCATCGATGGAGACCCAGTACTTC.

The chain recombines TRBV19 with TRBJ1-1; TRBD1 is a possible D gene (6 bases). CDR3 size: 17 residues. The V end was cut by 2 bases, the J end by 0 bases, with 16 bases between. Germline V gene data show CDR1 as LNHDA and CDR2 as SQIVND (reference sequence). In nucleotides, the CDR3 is TGTGCCAGTAGTATAAACGGGGGGCCCTTCATGAACACTGAAGCTTTCTTT. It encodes CASSINGGPFMNTEAFF.

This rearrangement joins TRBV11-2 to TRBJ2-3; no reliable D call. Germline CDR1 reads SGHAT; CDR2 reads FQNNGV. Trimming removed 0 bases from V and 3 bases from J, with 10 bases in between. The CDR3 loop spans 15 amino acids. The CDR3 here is CASSLDWFRTDTQYF. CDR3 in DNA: TGTGCCAGCAGCTTAGACTGGTTCCGGACAGATACGCAGTATTTT.

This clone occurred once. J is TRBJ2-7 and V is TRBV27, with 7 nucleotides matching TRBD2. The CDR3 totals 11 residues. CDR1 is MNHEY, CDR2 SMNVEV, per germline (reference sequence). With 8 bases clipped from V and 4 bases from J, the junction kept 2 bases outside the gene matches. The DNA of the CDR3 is TGTGCCAGCTTCGGGGGGTACGAGCAGTACTTC. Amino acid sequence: CASFGGYEQYF.

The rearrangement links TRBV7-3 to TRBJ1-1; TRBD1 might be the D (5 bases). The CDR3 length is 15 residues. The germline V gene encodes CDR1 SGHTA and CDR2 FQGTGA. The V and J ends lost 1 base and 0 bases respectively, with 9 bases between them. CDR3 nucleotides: TGTGCCAGCAGCTTAAATCCAGGGATGAACACTGAAGCTTTCTTT. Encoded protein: CASSLNPGMNTEAFF. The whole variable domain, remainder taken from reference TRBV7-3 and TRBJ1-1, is GAGVSQTPSNKVTEKGKYVELRCDPISGHTALYWYRQSLGQGPEFLIYFQGTGAADDSGLPNDRFFAVRPEGSVSTLKIQRTERGDSAVYLCASSLNPGMNTEAFFGQGTRLTVV.

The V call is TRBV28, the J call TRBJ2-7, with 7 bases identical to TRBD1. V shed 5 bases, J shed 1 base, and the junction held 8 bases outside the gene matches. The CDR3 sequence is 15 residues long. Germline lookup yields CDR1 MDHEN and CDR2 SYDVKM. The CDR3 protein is CASSPEPGQSYEQYF. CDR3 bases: TGTGCCAGCAGTCCCGAACCGGGACAGTCCTACGAGCAGTACTTC.

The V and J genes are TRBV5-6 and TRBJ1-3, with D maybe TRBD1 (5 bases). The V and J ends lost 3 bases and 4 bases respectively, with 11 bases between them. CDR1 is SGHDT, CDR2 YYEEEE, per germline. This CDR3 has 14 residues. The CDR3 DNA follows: TGTGCCAGCAGCTCCGGGACTTTAGGAAACACCATATATTTT. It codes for CASSSGTLGNTIYF. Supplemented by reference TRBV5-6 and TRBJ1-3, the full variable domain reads DAGVTQSPTHLIKTRGQQVTLRCSPKSGHDTVSWYQQALGQGPQFIFQYYEEEERQRGNFPDRFSGHQFPNYSSELNVNALLLGDSALYLCASSSGTLGNTIYFGEGSWLTVV.

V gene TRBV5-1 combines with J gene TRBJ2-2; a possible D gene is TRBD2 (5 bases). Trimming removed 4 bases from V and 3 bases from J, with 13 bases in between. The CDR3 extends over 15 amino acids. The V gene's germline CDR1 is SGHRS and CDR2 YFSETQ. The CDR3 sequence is CASSPKTGYTGELFF. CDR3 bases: TGCGCCAGCAGCCCCAAAACGGGGTACACCGGGGAGCTGTTTTTT.

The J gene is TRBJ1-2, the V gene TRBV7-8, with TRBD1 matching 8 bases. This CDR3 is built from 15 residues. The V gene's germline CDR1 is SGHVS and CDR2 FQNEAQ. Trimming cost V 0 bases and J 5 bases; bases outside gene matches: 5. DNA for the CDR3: TGTGCCAGCAGCTTAGCGCAGGGGGCGTTTTATGGCTACACCTTC. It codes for CASSLAQGAFYGYTF.

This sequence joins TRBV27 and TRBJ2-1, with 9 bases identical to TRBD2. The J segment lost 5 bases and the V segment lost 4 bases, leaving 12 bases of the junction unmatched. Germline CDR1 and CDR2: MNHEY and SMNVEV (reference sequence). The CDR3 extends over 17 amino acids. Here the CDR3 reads CASSSPTSGRSHNEQFF. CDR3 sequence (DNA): TGTGCCAGCAGTTCCCCCACAAGCGGGAGGTCCCACAATGAGCAGTTCTTC.